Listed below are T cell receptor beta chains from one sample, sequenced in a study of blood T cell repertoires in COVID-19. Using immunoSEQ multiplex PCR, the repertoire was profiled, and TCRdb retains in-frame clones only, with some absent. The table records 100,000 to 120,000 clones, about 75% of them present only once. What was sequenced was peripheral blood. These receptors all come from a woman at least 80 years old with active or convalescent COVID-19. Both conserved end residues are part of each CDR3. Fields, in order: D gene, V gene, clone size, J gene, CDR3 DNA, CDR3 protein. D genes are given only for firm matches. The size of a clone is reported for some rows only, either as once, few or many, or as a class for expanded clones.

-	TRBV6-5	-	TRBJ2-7	TGTGCCAGCAGTTCCGATTGGGCCGCCGACAACTACGAGCAGTACTTC	CASSSDWAADNYEQYF
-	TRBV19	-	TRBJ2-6	TGTGCCAGTAGTATTGGGCCAGGCCATCTCTTTGGTGGGGCCAACGTCCTGACTTTC	CASSIGPGHLFGGANVLTF
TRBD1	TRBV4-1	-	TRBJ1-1	TGCGCCAGCAGCCGGGGACAGGAGTACACTGAAGCTTTCTTT	CASSRGQEYTEAFF
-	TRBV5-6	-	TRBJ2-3	TGTGCCAGCAGCTTGGGCCAGTACACAGATACGCAGTATTTT	CASSLGQYTDTQYF
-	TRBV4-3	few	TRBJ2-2	TGCGCCAGCAGCCAAATTAGCACCGGGGAGCTGTTTTTT	CASSQISTGELFF
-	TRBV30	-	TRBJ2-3	TGTGCCTGGAGTGTACGGGGGATTTCTAGCACAGATACGCAGTATTTT	CAWSVRGISSTDTQYF
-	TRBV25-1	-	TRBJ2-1	TGTGCCAGCAGGTCCGGGACACGCTCCTACAATGAGCAGTTCTTC	CASRSGTRSYNEQFF
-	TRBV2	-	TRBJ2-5	TGTGCCAGCAGTGAAGCGCGAATAGCATCGGCGACCCAGTACTTC	CASSEARIASATQYF
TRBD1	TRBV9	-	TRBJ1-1	TGTGCCAGCAGCGTCGACTCACTTCAGGGGGTTGGTGAAGCTTTCTTT	CASSVDSLQGVGEAFF
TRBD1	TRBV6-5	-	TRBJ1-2	TGTGCCAGCAGTTACTCGACAGGGGGACGAGGCTACACCTTC	CASSYSTGGRGYTF
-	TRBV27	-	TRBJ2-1	TGTGCCAGCAGTTTAAGCCGGGACTACAATGAGCAGTTCTTC	CASSLSRDYNEQFF
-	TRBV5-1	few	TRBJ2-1	TGCGCCAGCAGAGCGGTTAATGAGCAGTTCTTC	CASRAVNEQFF
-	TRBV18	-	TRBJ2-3	TGTGCCAGCTCACTCCAGACCGGGACTTACGATACGCAGTATTTT	CASSLQTGTYDTQYF
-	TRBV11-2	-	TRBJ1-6	TGTGCCAGCAGCTTGTATCCAGGGTCGCCGAACTCACCCCTCCACTTT	CASSLYPGSPNSPLHF
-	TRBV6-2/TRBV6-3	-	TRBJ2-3	TGTGCCAGCAGCCGACCCTCCACACTAGTTATAACGCAGTATTTT	CASSRPSTLVITQYF
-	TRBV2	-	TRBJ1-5	TGTGCCAGCAACTTCCAGGGAAATCAGCCCCAGCATTTT	CASNFQGNQPQHF
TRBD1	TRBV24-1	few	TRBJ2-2	TGTGCCACCAGCACTGACAGGGTGAACACCGGGGAGCTGTTTTTT	CATSTDRVNTGELFF
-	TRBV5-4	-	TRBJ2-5	TGTGCCAGCAGCTTGGGTACAAAAGAGACCCAGTACTTC	CASSLGTKETQYF
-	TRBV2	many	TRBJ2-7	TGTGCCAGCAGCCGGGGGAGACTAATGGGTTACGAGCAGTACTTC	CASSRGRLMGYEQYF
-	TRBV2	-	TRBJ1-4	TGTGCCAGCAGTGGGGGGGGACTCAATGAAAAACTGTTTTTT	CASSGGGLNEKLFF
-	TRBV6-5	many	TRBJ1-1	TGTGCCAGCAGAGACACATTCGTCAGGGGCGAAGCTTTCTTT	CASRDTFVRGEAFF
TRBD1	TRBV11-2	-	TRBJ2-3	TGTGCCAGCAGCCGGTGGACAGGGTCTGTCACAGATACGCAGTATTTT	CASSRWTGSVTDTQYF
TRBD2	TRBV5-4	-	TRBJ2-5	TGTGCCAGCAGCCGTGGACTAGCGGGAGGGGGAGAGACCCAGTACTTC	CASSRGLAGGGETQYF
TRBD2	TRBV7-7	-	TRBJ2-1	TGTGCCAGCAGCTTAGGTCCTAGCGGGTCTAATGAGCAGTTCTTC	CASSLGPSGSNEQFF
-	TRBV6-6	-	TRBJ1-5	TGTGCCAGCAGTTACTCGAGCAGTGCGCGGCAGCCCCAGCATTTT	CASSYSSSARQPQHF
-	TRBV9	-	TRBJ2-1	TGTGCCAGCAGCGTAGGGGGCTCGACGGCCTCCTACAATGAGCAGTTCTTC	CASSVGGSTASYNEQFF
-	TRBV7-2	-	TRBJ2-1	TGTGCCAGCAGCTCGTTACGGGGTGCCTCCTACAATGAGCAGTTCTTC	CASSSLRGASYNEQFF
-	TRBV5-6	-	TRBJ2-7	TGTGCCAGCAGCTTTATAGTCGACGAGCAGTACTTC	CASSFIVDEQYF
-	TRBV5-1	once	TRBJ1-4	TGCGCCAGCAGCTTGAGGACAGCAACTAATGAAAAACTGTTTTTT	CASSLRTATNEKLFF
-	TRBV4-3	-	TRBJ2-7	TGCGCCAGCAGCCAAGCCTTGGGCTCCTCCTACGAGCAGTACTTC	CASSQALGSSYEQYF
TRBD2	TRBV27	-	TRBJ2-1	TGTGCCAGCAGTTTAAGGTGGCTAGCGGAGAGGGATGAGCAGTTCTTC	CASSLRWLAERDEQFF
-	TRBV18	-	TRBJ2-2	TGTGCCAGCTCATACGCGGGGCGGGTCGCGAACACCGGGGAGCTGTTTTTT	CASSYAGRVANTGELFF